This T cell receptor beta chain was observed in a study of cytomegalovirus exposure and HLA in healthy donors. Points from the study as a whole: Donors were assumed by presence/absence analyses to have roughly uniform sequencing depth. It emerged from a later analysis that several of the most significant clusters appeared to be linked to common viral pathogens. At a 0.05 false discovery rate, a later analysis found some 17,000 TCR beta sequences to be associated with HLA alleles.

As to this clone: Its cognate antigen is unknown.

With 60 Vbeta and 13 Jbeta primers, the PCR was carried out. Here immunoSEQ multiplex PCR was the method, and the copy in TCRdb shows in-frame clones only, minus some. The sample contains approximately 110,000 clones, about three quarters of which appear only once. There were likely unrecorded immune exposures, though donors were nominally healthy when sampled. Sequencing was done on a sample of PBMCs. The TCR originated in a woman in her 40s in good health and CMV-seropositive.

This chain's CDR3 is CASSPSSTGFTGELFF. The CDR3 nucleotides read TGTGCCAGCAGTCCCTCTTCGACAGGGTTTACCGGGGAGCTGTTTTTT. The chain carries TRBV28 and TRBJ2-2, with 7 bases aligning to TRBD1. The germline CDR1 and CDR2 sequences are MDHEN and SYDVKM. This CDR3 region has 16 residues. V gave up 5 bases and J gave up 5 bases; unmatched junction bases: 11.